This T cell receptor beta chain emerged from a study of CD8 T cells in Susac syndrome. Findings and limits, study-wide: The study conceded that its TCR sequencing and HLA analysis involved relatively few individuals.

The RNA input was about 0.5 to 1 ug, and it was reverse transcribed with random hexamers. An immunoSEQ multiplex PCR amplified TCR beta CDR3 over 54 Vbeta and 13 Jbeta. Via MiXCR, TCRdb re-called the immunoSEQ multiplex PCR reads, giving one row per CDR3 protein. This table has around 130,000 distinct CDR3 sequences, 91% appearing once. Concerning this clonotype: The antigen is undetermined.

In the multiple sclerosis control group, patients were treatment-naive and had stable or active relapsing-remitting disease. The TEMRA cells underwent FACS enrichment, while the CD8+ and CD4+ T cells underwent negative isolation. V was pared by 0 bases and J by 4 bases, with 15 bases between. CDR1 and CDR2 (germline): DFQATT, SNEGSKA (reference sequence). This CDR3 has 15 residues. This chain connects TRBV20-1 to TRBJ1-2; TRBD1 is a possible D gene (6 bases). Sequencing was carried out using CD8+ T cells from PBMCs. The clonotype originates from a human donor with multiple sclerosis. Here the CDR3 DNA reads TGCAGTGCTAGAGATGGGGTGGGGGGCGTCTATGGCTACACCTTC. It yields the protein CSARDGVGGVYGYTF.